This passage covers 8 T cell receptor beta chains from one sample sequenced in a study of T cells after yellow fever vaccination. TCRdb processed the 5' RACE reads anew with MiXCR; each CDR3 protein has one entry. The table lists 510,000 or so distinct CDR3 sequences, 15% to 20% of them singletons. The material was PBMCs, obtained 15 days after the yellow fever booster vaccination. The receptor source for this set is a man aged 25-40 years who received the YFV17D yellow fever vaccine.

The V gene is TRBV7-9, the J gene TRBJ2-1; TRBD2 might be the D (8 bases). The CDR3 loop spans 17 amino acids. Trimming removed 4 bases at V and 8 bases at J, with 24 bases between. Looked up from germline, CDR1 is SEHNR and CDR2 is FQNEAQ (reference sequence). The CDR3 bases are TGTGCCAGCAGCTCCGGACAGGAACGGGAGGGGAGCTATGAGCAGTTCTTC. It specifies CASSSGQEREGSYEQFF. Using reference TRBV7-9 and TRBJ2-1 for the parts outside the CDR3, the full variable domain is DTGVSQNPRHKITKRGQNVTFRCDPISEHNRLYWYRQTLGQGPEFLTYFQNEAQLEKSRLLSDRFSAERPKGSFSTLEIQRTEQGDSAMYLCASSSGQEREGSYEQFFGPGTRLTVL.

This clonotype has more than one count but fewer than ten. V gene TRBV7-2 combines with J gene TRBJ2-3; 10 nucleotides agree with TRBD2. Unmatched junction bases numbered 6, after V lost 5 bases and J lost 4 bases. This CDR3 has 15 residues. Germline V gene data show CDR1 as SGHTA and CDR2 as FQGNSA. The CDR3 DNA is TGTGCCAGCAGCCGAGCGGGAGGGTTGGCAGATACGCAGTATTTT. Translation: CASSRAGGLADTQYF.

This clonotype was found a few times. The chain's CDR3 is CASILAGSYEQYF. CDR3 nucleotide sequence: TGTGCCAGCATTCTAGCGGGGTCCTACGAGCAGTACTTC. The chain joins TRBV6-2 or TRBV6-3 to TRBJ2-7; TRBD2 matches 9 bases. V lost 7 bases to trimming and J lost 1 base; unmatched junction nucleotides: 2. Looked up from germline, CDR1 is MNHEY and CDR2 is SVGEGT. This CDR3 region has 13 residues.

The genes are TRBV5-4 and TRBJ2-1; 13 bases fit TRBD2. CDR1 and CDR2 (germline): SGHNT, YYREEE (reference sequence). V was clipped by 4 bases and J by 6 bases; unmatched bases: 4. The CDR3 is 15 amino acids. The CDR3 nucleotides are TGTGCCAGCAGCCCAACTAGCGGGAGGGCCAATGAGCAGTTCTTC. Amino acid sequence: CASSPTSGRANEQFF.

The chain carries TRBV2 and TRBJ2-7, with a tentative D call TRBD2 (6 bases). The CDR3 has 17 amino acids. Germline CDR1 SNHLY, CDR2 FYNNEI. V was cut by 0 bases and J by 3 bases, with 18 bases left in between. As DNA, the CDR3 is TGTGCCAGCAGTGAAGCGCTACCGAGCGGGTCGAACTACGAGCAGTACTTC. It yields the protein CASSEALPSGSNYEQYF.

Notes on this clonotype: The junction departs from germline at one end; a sequencing error may be responsible. This chain connects TRBV7-7 to TRBJ2-2; TRBD1 agrees at 7 bases. The germline V gene has CDR1 SSHAT and CDR2 FNYEAQ (reference sequence). This CDR3 is built from 15 residues. The DNA for the CDR3 is TGTGCTAGCAGCAGTGGGACAGCGAACACCGGGGAGCTGTTTTTT. It translates to CASSSGTANTGELFF.

There are a few counts of this clonotype. The chain recombines TRBV9 with TRBJ2-2, with 14 bases identical to TRBD2. CDR3 length equals 19 residues. The J segment lost 4 bases and the V segment lost 0 bases, leaving 8 bases of the junction unmatched. The germline V gene has CDR1 SGDLS and CDR2 YYNGEE. The CDR3 loop reads CASSVGTSGRRLGTGELFF. DNA of the CDR3: TGTGCCAGCAGCGTAGGGACTAGCGGGAGGCGTTTGGGCACCGGGGAGCTGTTTTTT.

This clonotype showed up just a few times. V usage is TRBV6-2 or TRBV6-3 and J usage is TRBJ2-1, with 8 positions matching TRBD2. The V gene's germline CDR1 is MNHEY and CDR2 SVGEGT. The CDR3 has 14 residues. V trimming: 5 bases; J trimming: 6 bases; junction bases outside the gene matches: 6. For the CDR3, the DNA is TGTGCCAGCAGTACTAGGGGACTAGTCAATGAGCAGTTCTTC. Translated: CASSTRGLVNEQFF.